This T cell receptor beta chain came from a study of OX40 agonist ivuxolimab in advanced cancers. Study summary: An agonistic anti-OX40 (CD134) antibody, ivuxolimab, was used to treat the patients. The study gave patients intravenous ivuxolimab at 0.01 to 10 mg/kg every 2 weeks.

Peripheral blood came from all dose cohorts at three timepoints. Produced via immunoSEQ multiplex PCR; TCRdb's table is partial and in-frame only. The sample has roughly 76,000 clones, 84% seen once. Germline lookup yields CDR1 MRHNA and CDR2 SNTAGT. The V and J ends lost 8 bases and 4 bases respectively, with 12 bases between them. The CDR3 contains 13 residues. Source: CD4+ or CD8+ T cells sorted from blood, taken in a trial of the OX40 agonist ivuxolimab. This TCR came from an adult with an advanced solid tumor such as melanoma, head and neck, liver or kidney cancer. The chain has TRBV6-4 and TRBJ1-5; D unclear. As DNA, the CDR3 is TGTGCCAGCTCTAAGGAGTCAAATCAGCCCCAGCATTTT. As protein: CASSKESNQPQHF.